The TCR beta chain under discussion was sequenced for a study of T-cell memory formation after mild COVID-19. Overall study results and limits: That cross-reactive memory joined was suggested by some responding clones appearing in pre-infection memory.

Note on this clonotype: Its specificity is not known.

TCRdb analysed the 5' RACE reads with MiXCR anew, one entry per CDR3 protein. The data contain 300,000 to 400,000 distinct CDR3 sequences, approximately 27% of them singletons. The CDR3 is made up of 15 amino acids. Germline V gene lookup returns CDR1 SNHLY and CDR2 FYNNEI. V gave up 5 bases and J gave up 1 base, with 15 bases separating them. This clonotype was obtained from an adult woman who had mild COVID-19 (a few samples of this study predate the infection). Cell type and time point are not known. The chain links TRBV2 to TRBJ2-7; D might be TRBD1 or TRBD2, each matching 5 bases. The material sequenced was PBMCs or a T cell subset sorted from them (not recorded which). The CDR3: CASSKERGGSYEQYF. For the CDR3, the DNA is TGTGCCAGCAGTAAGGAAAGGGGCGGGTCCTACGAGCAGTACTTC.